One sample yielded the 22 T cell receptor beta chains listed below, sequenced in a study of T-cell reconstitution after alpha-beta-depleted transplantation in children. Researchers prepared the TCRbeta library using unique molecular identifiers, the study reports. TCRdb re-called the PCR reads through MiXCR, storing one row per CDR3 protein. Among approximately 18,000 distinct CDR3 sequences listed, approximately 12% were seen once. The input for sequencing was PBMCs, mostly from graft donor cells, taken 60 days after TCRalphabeta/CD19-depleted stem cell transplant. All receptors come from a female patient aged 2-15 years who had a stem cell transplant for congenital amegakaryocytic thrombocytopenia, so the T cells may come from the graft donor.

This clonotype has ten or more counts. The chain combines TRBV10-3 with TRBJ1-1, with D unresolved. The germline V and J ends were trimmed by 6 bases and 0 bases, with 11 bases remaining between them. This CDR3 region has 14 residues. The germline V gene has CDR1 ENHRY and CDR2 SYGVKD. The CDR3 here is CAIRASVMNTEAFF. The CDR3 DNA follows: TGTGCCATCAGAGCCTCCGTTATGAACACTGAAGCTTTCTTT.

This clonotype was recorded many times. The J gene is TRBJ1-2, the V gene TRBV20-1; D is unclear. CDR1 and CDR2 from the germline V gene are DFQATT and SNEGSKA (reference sequence). CDR3 size: 12 residues. The V end was cut by 4 bases, the J end by 6 bases, with 12 bases between. CDR3 nucleotide sequence: TGCAGTGCTAACGGCTTGGTTAATGGCTACACCTTC. Translating it yields CSANGLVNGYTF.

This clonotype was detected ten times or more. The CDR3 DNA follows: TGTGCCAGCAGCTTAGAGTGGTCGGACAGGCTGGAGACCCAGTACTTC. Amino acid sequence: CASSLEWSDRLETQYF. This rearrangement joins TRBV7-2 to TRBJ2-5; 7 bases fit TRBD1. This CDR3 contains 16 residues. In germline, CDR1 is SGHTA, CDR2 FQGNSA. Trimming at V came to 1 base and at J to 5 bases, leaving 10 bases not matched to a gene.

This clonotype was seen ten or more times. This chain uses TRBV5-5 with TRBJ1-5; D perhaps matches TRBD1 (5 bases). The CDR3 runs 12 residues. CDR1 and CDR2 (germline): SGHKS, YYEKEE (reference sequence). Trimming removed 0 bases at V and 7 bases at J, with 5 bases between. CDR3 residues: CASSLEGQPQHF. In DNA, the CDR3 is TGTGCCAGCAGCTTGGAGGGGCAGCCCCAGCATTTT. The full variable domain, completed using reference TRBV5-5 and TRBJ1-5, is DAGVTQSPTHLIKTRGQQVTLRCSPISGHKSVSWYQQVLGQGPQFIFQYYEKEERGRGNFPDRFSARQFPNYSSELNVNALLLGDSALYLCASSLEGQPQHFGDGTRLSIL.

In its sample, this clonotype was seen many times. The V call is TRBV28, the J call TRBJ1-4, with 7 bases that match TRBD1. The CDR3 is 15 residues long. J lost 5 bases, V lost 6 bases, and 9 bases had no gene match. Germline CDR1 is MDHEN and CDR2 is SYDVKM. The CDR3 sequence: CASRHQGGTNEKLFF. The CDR3 DNA sequence: TGTGCCAGCAGACACCAGGGGGGAACCAATGAAAAACTGTTTTTT. Supplemented by reference TRBV28 and TRBJ1-4, the full variable domain reads DVKVTQSSRYLVKRTGEKVFLECVQDMDHENMFWYRQDPGLGLRLIYFSYDVKMKEKGDIPEGYSVSREKKERFSLILESASTNQTSMYLCASRHQGGTNEKLFFGSGTQLSVL.

This clonotype has ten or more counts. The rearrangement joins TRBV7-9 to TRBJ2-2; no definite D call. This CDR3 comprises 14 residues. CDR1 is SEHNR, CDR2 FQNEAQ, per germline (reference sequence). V dropped 3 bases and J dropped 7 bases, with 12 bases sitting between them. CDR3 nucleotides: TGTGCCAGCAGCTTCGGGTCCTTCGGCGGGGAGCTGTTTTTT. Amino acids: CASSFGSFGGELFF.

The V call is TRBV7-2, the J call TRBJ2-1, with a weak D call TRBD2 (5 bases). This CDR3 has 15 residues. Germline CDR1 SGHTA, CDR2 FQGNSA. V lost 1 base and J 3 bases, leaving 10 bases between the germline ends. CDR3 sequence reads: CASSLGVTSYNEQFF. CDR3 sequence (DNA): TGTGCCAGCAGCTTAGGAGTTACTAGCTACAATGAGCAGTTCTTC.

At least ten counts were recorded for this clonotype. V is TRBV10-3 and J is TRBJ2-3; TRBD2 matches 8 bases. This CDR3 is 13 amino acids long. Germline trimming cut 6 bases from V and 1 base from J; bases unmatched to any gene: 0. CDR1 ENHRY and CDR2 SYGVKD come from the germline V gene. CDR3 in DNA: TGTGCCATCAGGACTAGCGGCACAGATACGCAGTATTTT. It encodes CAIRTSGTDTQYF.

In this sample, this clonotype turned up many times. J is TRBJ1-2 and V is TRBV7-9, with 7 bases lining up with TRBD1. Germline V gives CDR1 SEHNR, CDR2 FQNEAQ (reference sequence). The V segment lost 0 bases and the J segment 7 bases; nucleotides outside the gene matches: 2. The CDR3 consists of 13 residues. This chain's CDR3 is CASSLAGGVGYTF. The CDR3 nucleotides are TGTGCCAGCAGCTTAGCAGGGGGCGTTGGCTACACCTTC.

The table lists this clonotype with many counts. The V gene is TRBV20-1, the J gene TRBJ2-6; D uncertain. Trimming shortened V by 3 bases and J by 0 bases, and 3 bases separated the two germline ends. CDR1 is DFQATT and CDR2 is SNEGSKA in the germline V gene (reference sequence). This CDR3 spans 13 amino acids. DNA of the CDR3: TGCAGTGCTAGGGTCTCTGGGGCCAACGTCCTGACTTTC. Amino acids: CSARVSGANVLTF.

This clonotype was observed many times. The chain uses TRBV5-4 and TRBJ1-1, with unresolved D. V was pared by 0 bases and J by 12 bases, with 12 bases between. The CDR3 is made up of 12 amino acids. Germline CDR1 reads SGHNT; CDR2 reads YYREEE (reference sequence). The CDR3 DNA follows: TGTGCCAGCAGCTTGGACAGTTCCATCCCTTTCTTT. It specifies CASSLDSSIPFF.

This clonotype has ten or more counts. V usage is TRBV5-4 and J usage is TRBJ1-5; D gene unclear. V was shortened by 2 bases and J by 5 bases, with 5 bases between the two germline ends. Germline lookup yields CDR1 SGHNT and CDR2 YYREEE (reference sequence). This CDR3 has 12 amino acids. The CDR3 bases are TGTGCCAGCAGCTTCCGGGATCAGCCCCAGCATTTT. As protein: CASSFRDQPQHF.

The table lists this clonotype with many counts. The rearrangement links TRBV7-3 to TRBJ2-3, with 7 nucleotides matching TRBD2. J was trimmed by 6 bases and V by 2 bases; bases with no gene match: 8. CDR3 size: 15 residues. Germline V gene lookup returns CDR1 SGHTA and CDR2 FQGTGA. DNA of the CDR3: TGTGCCAGCAGCTTATTACCTACTAGCGCCGATACGCAGTATTTT. It encodes CASSLLPTSADTQYF.

This clonotype was counted at least ten times. The chain is built from TRBV27 and TRBJ2-7; the D is unclear. The V gene's germline CDR1 is MNHEY and CDR2 SMNVEV (reference sequence). The CDR3 totals 15 residues. With 2 bases removed from V and 4 bases from J, the gap between germline ends came to 15 bases. CDR3 sequence (DNA): TGTGCCAGCAGTTTAGTTCGCCTAATGCCGTACGAGCAGTACTTC. Translating gives CASSLVRLMPYEQYF.

This clonotype was seen ten or more times. The V gene is TRBV20-1, the J gene TRBJ2-1, with D maybe TRBD2 (6 bases). Trimming pared 3 bases from V and 4 bases from J, leaving 13 bases between. The CDR3 totals 14 residues. CDR1 is DFQATT, CDR2 SNEGSKA, per germline (reference sequence). In DNA, the CDR3 is TGCAGTGCTAGGAGCGCTAGCGAATACAATGAGCAGTTCTTC. It codes for CSARSASEYNEQFF.

This clonotype appeared many times. The DNA for the CDR3 is TGCGCCAGCAGTTCTCCCTACAATGAGCAGTTCTTC. Protein: CASSSPYNEQFF. This chain connects TRBV5-1 to TRBJ2-1; D is uncertain. Germline loops: CDR1 SGHRS, CDR2 YFSETQ. V shed 5 bases and J shed 2 bases, with 5 bases lying between them. The CDR3 covers 12 residues. Complete variable domain (other parts from reference TRBV5-1 and TRBJ2-1): KAGVTQTPRYLIKTRGQQVTLSCSPISGHRSVSWYQQTPGQGLQFLFEYFSETQRNKGNFPGRFSGRQFSNSRSEMNVSTLELGDSALYLCASSSPYNEQFFGPGTRLTVL.

This clonotype was seen many times. The CDR3 protein is CASGLAGGGESTDTQYF. CDR3 in DNA: TGTGCCAGCGGTCTAGCGGGAGGCGGGGAGAGCACAGATACGCAGTATTTT. This chain links TRBV6-1 with TRBJ2-3, with 11 nucleotides matching TRBD2. Germline values: CDR1 MNHNS, CDR2 SASEGT. V lost 8 bases and J lost 0; bases outside the gene matches: 10. CDR3 length: 17 amino acids.

There are many counts of this clonotype. This chain connects TRBV5-1 to TRBJ2-6, with D maybe TRBD2 (6 bases). This CDR3 has 15 amino acids. Germline V gives CDR1 SGHRS, CDR2 YFSETQ. The V end lost 7 bases, the J end lost 3 bases, and 14 bases lay between the germline ends. CDR3 in DNA: TGCGCCAGCCACTCCGGGCGGGATGGGGCCAACGTCCTGACTTTC. The encoded protein is CASHSGRDGANVLTF.

This clonotype was found many times. The chain has TRBV5-1 and TRBJ1-6, with 9 bases identical to TRBD1. V shed 0 bases and J 7 bases; nucleotides not matched to a gene: 8. The CDR3 loop spans 17 amino acids. Germline V gene lookup returns CDR1 SGHRS and CDR2 YFSETQ. In nucleotides, the CDR3 is TGCGCCAGCAGCTTGGCGACGTCCGGGACAGGGAATTCACCCCTCCACTTT. This encodes CASSLATSGTGNSPLHF. Using reference TRBV5-1 and TRBJ1-6 for the parts outside the CDR3, the full variable domain is KAGVTQTPRYLIKTRGQQVTLSCSPISGHRSVSWYQQTPGQGLQFLFEYFSETQRNKGNFPGRFSGRQFSNSRSEMNVSTLELGDSALYLCASSLATSGTGNSPLHFGNGTRLTVT.

V gene TRBV23-1 combines with J gene TRBJ2-5; 8 bases are a match to TRBD2. TRBV23-1 is placed among ORFs of uncertain function. V was clipped by 0 bases and J by 5 bases; unmatched bases: 14. The CDR3 contains 18 residues. The CDR3 here is CASSQSQPGTSHPETQYF. CDR3 nucleotide sequence: TGCGCCAGCAGTCAATCTCAGCCCGGGACTAGTCATCCGGAGACCCAGTACTTC.

This clonotype came up many times. V and J are TRBV5-6 and TRBJ2-1, with 8 bases fitting TRBD2. The CDR3 has 15 residues. CDR1 and CDR2 (germline): SGHDT, YYEEEE. V dropped 0 bases and J dropped 6; count of bases not matched to a gene: 5. The CDR3 here is CASSLDSGVGNEQFF. In nucleotides, the CDR3 is TGTGCCAGCAGCTTGGATAGCGGGGTGGGCAATGAGCAGTTCTTC.

J is TRBJ2-7 and V is TRBV27; no firm D call. V lost 9 bases and J 3 bases, leaving 12 bases between the germline ends. This CDR3 has 12 amino acids. The V gene's germline CDR1 is MNHEY and CDR2 SMNVEV (reference sequence). The CDR3 sequence is CASFSASYEQYF. CDR3 nucleotide sequence: TGTGCCAGTTTCAGCGCGAGCTACGAGCAGTACTTC.